The rows below give T cell receptor beta chains drawn from one sample of a study of T cells in Graves' hyperthyroidism and ophthalmopathy. Each CDR3 protein gets one entry after TCRdb re-called the multiplex PCR reads with MiXCR. The sample lists 750,000 to 900,000 distinct CDR3 sequences; approximately 40% were seen once. Sequencing was carried out using blood. Source of these receptors: a man in his late teens or twenties with Graves' hyperthyroidism. CDR3s include the opening cysteine and the closing phenylalanine or tryptophan. The D gene is left open where the match is weak. A row's size may be missing; if present it is once, few, many or a size class.

d_call	cdr3_length	v_call	clone_size	j_call	cdr3_aa	cdr3_nt
TRBD1	13	TRBV29-1	NA	TRBJ1-3	CSVGDRRGNTIYF	TGCAGCGTTGGGGACAGGCGAGGAAACACCATATATTTT
NA	13	TRBV10-3	many	TRBJ2-5	CAISARGAETQYF	TGTGCCATCAGTGCAAGGGGAGCAGAGACCCAGTACTTC
TRBD1	16	TRBV20-1	few	TRBJ2-7	CSARDSRGQGAHEQYF	TGCAGTGCTAGAGATAGCCGGGGACAGGGGGCACATGAGCAGTACTTC
NA	14	TRBV3-1	NA	TRBJ1-2	CASSHGGAAYGYTF	TGTGCCAGCAGCCACGGGGGGGCCGCGTATGGCTACACCTTC
TRBD2	14	TRBV7-8	NA	TRBJ2-5	CASTHRTSEETQYF	TGTGCCAGCACCCACCGGACTAGCGAAGAGACCCAGTACTTC
NA	13	TRBV5-5	NA	TRBJ1-1	CASSLQEFTEAFF	TGTGCCAGCAGCTTGCAGGAGTTCACTGAAGCTTTCTTT
NA	11	TRBV29-1	NA	TRBJ1-6	CSQGHNSPLHF	TGCAGCCAGGGGCATAATTCACCCCTCCACTTT
NA	13	TRBV7-8	NA	TRBJ2-5	CASSLGDVGTQYF	TGTGCCAGCAGCTTAGGGGACGTGGGGACCCAGTACTTC
NA	15	TRBV5-1	few	TRBJ1-1	CASSQKQRMNTEAFF	TGCGCCAGCAGCCAGAAACAGAGAATGAACACTGAAGCTTTCTTT
NA	11	TRBV5-8	many	TRBJ2-5	CASGAQETQYF	TGTGCCAGCGGGGCACAAGAGACCCAGTACTTC
NA	12	TRBV20-1	many	TRBJ2-7	CSGTGQSYEQYF	TGCAGCGGAACAGGTCAATCCTACGAGCAGTACTTC
NA	13	TRBV20-1	few	TRBJ1-5	CSANRDSNQPQHF	TGCAGTGCTAACAGGGACAGCAATCAGCCCCAGCATTTT
NA	11	TRBV2	many	TRBJ2-7	CASSGQLEQYF	TGTGCCAGCAGTGGACAACTCGAGCAGTACTTC
NA	14	TRBV19	NA	TRBJ2-7	CASSNGGVGYEQYF	TGTGCCAGCAGTAACGGAGGGGTGGGATACGAGCAGTACTTC
NA	14	TRBV29-1	once	TRBJ2-5	CSVERGGREGTQYF	TGCAGCGTTGAACGAGGGGGGAGGGAGGGGACCCAGTACTTC
NA	14	TRBV10-3	few	TRBJ1-5	CASSWGAANQPQHF	TGTGCCAGCAGTTGGGGGGCGGCGAATCAGCCCCAGCATTTT
NA	13	TRBV9	NA	TRBJ1-1	CASSPKRETEAFF	TGTGCCAGCTCACCAAAAAGGGAGACTGAAGCTTTCTTT
TRBD2	16	TRBV7-2	NA	TRBJ2-3	CASSLTSGGYTDTQYF	TGTGCCAGCAGCTTGACTAGCGGGGGGTACACAGATACGCAGTATTTT
TRBD1	16	TRBV6-4	NA	TRBJ2-7	CASSRVAGQGAAEQYF	TGTGCCAGCAGCCGAGTGGCGGGACAGGGCGCCGCCGAGCAGTACTTC
NA	15	TRBV28	once	TRBJ1-5	CAKIPGGDSNQPQHF	TGTGCCAAAATACCGGGGGGCGATAGCAATCAGCCCCAGCATTTT
NA	15	TRBV7-2	many	TRBJ1-2	CASSLSRGTGYGYTF	TGTGCCAGCAGCTTATCCAGGGGAACAGGCTATGGCTACACCTTC
TRBD1	15	TRBV25-1	many	TRBJ2-7	CASSDPGQVAGEQYF	TGTGCCAGCAGTGACCCGGGACAGGTCGCGGGGGAGCAGTACTTC
NA	13	TRBV24-1	NA	TRBJ1-2	CATSDSRGWGYTF	TGTGCCACCAGTGATTCACGAGGGTGGGGCTACACCTTC
NA	15	TRBV7-9	NA	TRBJ1-5	CASSPSGQLNQPQHF	TGTGCCAGCAGCCCAAGCGGACAGCTTAATCAGCCCCAGCATTTT
NA	13	TRBV6-6	NA	TRBJ1-1	CASSYGASTEAFF	TGTGCCAGCAGTTATGGGGCTAGCACTGAAGCTTTCTTT
NA	14	TRBV19	NA	TRBJ1-2	CASSPLTSPAGYTF	TGTGCCAGCAGTCCCCTCACATCTCCCGCCGGCTACACCTTC
NA	15	TRBV9	NA	TRBJ1-1	CASNRMGLLNTEAFF	TGTGCCAGCAACCGCATGGGACTCCTTAACACTGAAGCTTTCTTT
NA	13	TRBV29-1	NA	TRBJ1-2	CSVLLRGGYGYTF	TGCAGCGTCCTCCTCAGGGGAGGCTATGGCTACACCTTC
TRBD1	15	TRBV10-3	NA	TRBJ1-2	CAISDSDRETYGYTF	TGTGCCATCAGTGACTCCGACAGGGAGACCTATGGCTACACCTTC
TRBD1	12	TRBV29-1	many	TRBJ1-1	CSVERDRERAFF	TGCAGCGTGGAAAGGGACAGGGAAAGGGCTTTCTTT